Listed below are T cell receptor beta chains from one sample, sequenced in a study of shared clonotypes between healthy human individuals. Only in-frame clones appear in the TCRdb table, and some are missing; sequencing was by immunoSEQ multiplex PCR. The table records roughly 1,500,000 clones, approximately 98.5% of them present only once. The specimen sequenced was naive CD4+ T cells sorted from blood. These receptors all come from a man in his thirties or forties in good health. The CDR3 runs from the conserved cysteine through the conserved F or W. The D gene is left open where the match is weak. A clone size is listed for some rows: how often the clone was seen (once, few, many), or a class if it is expanded.

v_call	clone_size	d_call	j_call	cdr3_nt	cdr3_aa
TRBV7-9	.	TRBD1	TRBJ1-4	TGTGCCAGCAGCCAACCGACAGGGGGCGTTGAAAAACTGTTTTTT	CASSQPTGGVEKLFF
TRBV19	.	TRBD2	TRBJ2-3	TGTGCCAGTAGTACTCGGGGGACTAGGGACCTAAATACGCAGTATTTT	CASSTRGTRDLNTQYF
TRBV29-1	.	TRBD1	TRBJ2-5	TGCAGCGTTGGAACAGGGGAAGGTCGGCGGGAGACCCAGTACTTC	CSVGTGEGRRETQYF
TRBV7-3	.	TRBD1	TRBJ2-2	TGTGCCAGCAGCAACAAGAACAGGGGGACGAACACCGGGGAGCTGTTTTTT	CASSNKNRGTNTGELFF
TRBV7-2	.	.	TRBJ1-2	TGTGCCAGCAGCTTAGAGGTACCGACAGGCCGCCGGAGTGGCTACACCTTC	CASSLEVPTGRRSGYTF
TRBV6-1	.	TRBD2	TRBJ2-1	TGTGCCAGCAGTGAACTTGTGCCAGGGCGTAAGGCGGGAGTCGGTGACAATGAGCAGTTCTTC	CASSELVPGRKAGVGDNEQFF
TRBV7-9	.	TRBD2	TRBJ2-5	TGTGCCAGCAGCCCTCCTAGCGGCCAAGAGACCCAGTACTTC	CASSPPSGQETQYF
TRBV7-9	.	.	TRBJ2-7	TGTGCCAGCAGCTTAGAGGGTTACGTTGAGCAGTACTTC	CASSLEGYVEQYF
TRBV6-1	.	TRBD2	TRBJ2-3	TGTGCCAGCAGTGGACTAGCGGGGAGACCCCGTAGCACAGATACGCAGTATTTT	CASSGLAGRPRSTDTQYF
TRBV19	.	TRBD2	TRBJ2-1	TGTGCCAGTAGTATAGTTGGAGGGACTAGTGGTGAGCAGTTCTTC	CASSIVGGTSGEQFF
TRBV19	.	.	TRBJ1-5	TGTGCCAGTAGTATTTTTACAGATAGCAATCAGCCCCAGCATTTT	CASSIFTDSNQPQHF
TRBV29-1	.	.	TRBJ1-2	TGCAGCGTGGGGGCCTACACCTTC	CSVGAYTF
TRBV5-4	.	TRBD1	TRBJ1-3	TGTGCCAGCAGCGGACTGGGACAGGGAAGCGGCTCTGGAAACACCATATATTTT	CASSGLGQGSGSGNTIYF
TRBV27	.	.	TRBJ2-2	TGTGCCAGCAGCACGACCATAGCTTGGGCCGGGGAGCTGTTTTTT	CASSTTIAWAGELFF
TRBV18	.	TRBD2	TRBJ2-2	TGTGCCAGCTCACCACCAGGGACTAGCGGGAATCAGTGGACCGGGGAGCTGTTTTTT	CASSPPGTSGNQWTGELFF
TRBV6-5	.	.	TRBJ2-4	TGTGCCAGCAGTTCGGACGGGTGGGGCATTCAGTACTTC	CASSSDGWGIQYF
TRBV11-2	few	TRBD2	TRBJ2-1	TGTGCCAGCAGCTTAACTAGCGGGAGCTCCTACAATGAGCAGTTCTTC	CASSLTSGSSYNEQFF
TRBV13	.	.	TRBJ2-7	TGTGCCAGCAGCCTAAGGGTTGTGGCAGGGAGCTCCTACGAGCAGTACTTC	CASSLRVVAGSSYEQYF
TRBV5-1	.	TRBD2	TRBJ2-2	TGCGCCAGCAGGGCGGGACTAGCGGGGCCCACCGGGGAGCTGTTTTTT	CASRAGLAGPTGELFF
TRBV4-3	.	TRBD1	TRBJ2-1	TGCGCCAGCAGCCAGCGTCCGGGACAGAGCTCCTACAATGAGCAGTTCTTC	CASSQRPGQSSYNEQFF
TRBV27	.	TRBD1	TRBJ2-6	TGTGCCAGCAGTTCTACAGACAGGGGGACTGGGGCCAACGTCCTGACTTTC	CASSSTDRGTGANVLTF
TRBV7-2	.	.	TRBJ2-1	TGTGCCAGCAGTGGTCTCTATGAGCAGTTCTTC	CASSGLYEQFF
TRBV18	once	TRBD2	TRBJ2-1	TGTGCCAGCTCACCACGGCGAGCAGGGTGGACTAGCGGGAATATGTACAATGAGCAGTTCTTC	CASSPRRAGWTSGNMYNEQFF
TRBV7-8	.	.	TRBJ1-2	TGTGCCAGCAGCAGGGGAGTTAACTATGGCTACACCTTC	CASSRGVNYGYTF
TRBV6-1	.	TRBD1	TRBJ1-5	TGTGCCAGCAGGGGACAGACCTATAGCAATCAGCCCCAGCATTTT	CASRGQTYSNQPQHF
TRBV12-2	.	.	TRBJ2-7	TGTGCAAGTCGCAACAGGTTCATACTTCGAACTAGCGGGAGTCCACGCGAGCAGTACTTC	CASRNRFILRTSGSPREQYF
TRBV2	.	.	TRBJ2-5	TGTGCCAGCATACCTGGAGAGACCCAGTACTTC	CASIPGETQYF
TRBV5-5	.	TRBD2	TRBJ2-2	TGTGCCAGCAGCTTGGCCCGGGGGGGCACGGGCACCGGGGAGCTGTTTTTT	CASSLARGGTGTGELFF
TRBV11-2	.	.	TRBJ1-4	TGTGCCAGCAGCTTAGACGGGCGACTGTTTTTT	CASSLDGRLFF
TRBV2	.	TRBD1	TRBJ1-5	TGTGCCAGCACAGGGACAGGACCTAATCAGCCCCAGCATTTT	CASTGTGPNQPQHF
TRBV9	.	.	TRBJ2-7	TGTGCCAGCAACCGGGACGGAGCCTACGAGCAGTACTTC	CASNRDGAYEQYF
TRBV6-5	once	.	TRBJ1-2	TGTGCCAGCAGTTACTCTACAGGAGGATATGGCTACACCTTC	CASSYSTGGYGYTF
TRBV4-3	.	TRBD1	TRBJ1-2	TGCGCCAGCAGCCGAGCTACAGGGGGCCGTGGCTACACCTTC	CASSRATGGRGYTF
TRBV7-2	.	.	TRBJ2-1	TGTGCCAGCAGCTTAGAGAGGGCGATTTACAATGAGCAGTTCTTC	CASSLERAIYNEQFF
TRBV5-1	.	.	TRBJ2-5	TGCGCCAGCAGTCCTACGACCGGGGGATCGACAGAGACCCAGTACTTC	CASSPTTGGSTETQYF
TRBV27	.	TRBD2	TRBJ2-7	TGTGCCAGCAGGCCGGCAGGGCAGGGACTAGCGGGAGACTACGAGCAGTACTTC	CASRPAGQGLAGDYEQYF
TRBV7-2	.	TRBD1	TRBJ2-1	TGTGCCAGCAGCACCGACAGGGGGCCCTACAATGAGCAGTTCTTC	CASSTDRGPYNEQFF
TRBV18	.	.	TRBJ2-2	TGTGCCAGCTCACCAAACACCGGGGAGCTGTTTTTT	CASSPNTGELFF